The 25 T cell receptor beta chains below come from one sample, sequenced in a study of identical twins. TCRdb re-called the 5' RACE reads through MiXCR, storing one row per CDR3 protein. Here the sample spans hundreds of thousands of distinct CDR3 sequences, around 6.1% being singletons. The source material was naive T cells sorted from blood. The receptors were gathered from a man younger than 35 in good health.

This sequence joins TRBV6-1 and TRBJ2-5, with TRBD1 identical over 7 bases. Germline CDR1 MNHNS, CDR2 SASEGT. V shed 8 bases and J 3 bases; nucleotides not matched to a gene: 9. The CDR3 covers 14 residues. CDR3: CASSSEGAEETQYF. Written as DNA, the CDR3 is TGTGCCAGCTCCAGTGAGGGGGCCGAAGAGACCCAGTACTTC.

This clonotype was observed many times. The V and J genes are TRBV3-1 and TRBJ2-7, with D possibly being TRBD2 (5 bases). CDR1 is LGHDT, CDR2 YNNKEL, per germline (reference sequence). The CDR3 length is 14 residues. Trimming stripped 2 bases from V and 0 bases from J, with 8 bases between. DNA for the CDR3: TGTGCCAGCAGCCAAATAGCGTCCTCCTACGAGCAGTACTTC. This gives the protein CASSQIASSYEQYF.

This clonotype has more than one count but fewer than ten. This chain uses TRBV5-1 with TRBJ2-2; TRBD1 matches 9 bases. V shed 1 base, J shed 4 bases, and the junction held 5 bases outside the gene matches. The CDR3 loop spans 16 amino acids. The germline gives CDR1 SGHRS, CDR2 YFSETQ. The CDR3 DNA sequence: TGCGCCAGCAGCTTGAAGTGGGACAGGGCCACCGGGGAGCTGTTTTTT. Its protein is CASSLKWDRATGELFF.

This clonotype was counted only a few times. This chain uses TRBV12-3 or TRBV12-4 with TRBJ1-2; D ambiguous. The CDR3 is made up of 14 amino acids. V was clipped by 2 bases and J by 0 bases, with 7 bases between them. Here the CDR3 reads CASSLSVANYGYTF. The CDR3 coding sequence is TGTGCCAGCAGTTTAAGCGTGGCTAACTATGGCTACACCTTC.

As concerns this clonotype: At one of its ends the junction is not consistent with the germline gene, which may arise from a read error. This chain's CDR3 is CVTRGGAPSSYNEQFF. CDR3 DNA: TGTGTCACCAGAGGGGGGGCCCCGAGCTCCTACAATGAGCAGTTCTTC. V usage is TRBV15 and J usage is TRBJ2-1; TRBD2 is a possible D gene (7 bases). The germline gives CDR1 LNHNV, CDR2 YYDKDF (reference sequence). This CDR3 is built from 16 residues.

This clonotype has just a few counts. The rearrangement links TRBV12-3 or TRBV12-4 to TRBJ2-1, with 7 bases identical to TRBD1. This CDR3 is built from 16 residues. V shed 6 bases and J 0 bases; nucleotides not matched to a gene: 8. CDR3 region: CASSPRQGRSYNEQFF. CDR3 in DNA: TGTGCCAGCAGCCCAAGACAGGGCCGCTCCTACAATGAGCAGTTCTTC.

This clonotype was seen ten or more times. The rearrangement links TRBV20-1 to TRBJ2-5; TRBD2 matches at 8 bases. After removal of 4 bases from V and 6 bases from J, the junction contained 10 bases not matched to a gene. Germline lookup yields CDR1 DFQATT and CDR2 SNEGSKA (reference sequence). The CDR3 is made up of 14 amino acids. The CDR3 DNA is TGCAGTGCTAAACCGGGAGGGCCTCAACAGACCCAGTACTTC. Translated: CSAKPGGPQQTQYF.

There are a few counts of this clonotype. The rearrangement links TRBV4-1 to TRBJ1-1; no definite D call. V dropped 1 base and J dropped 5 bases, with 8 bases sitting between them. The CDR3 is made up of 13 amino acids. In germline, CDR1 is MGHRA, CDR2 YSYEKL. CDR3 sequence reads: CASSQVTGTEAFF. In DNA, the CDR3 is TGCGCCAGCAGCCAAGTAACGGGTACTGAAGCTTTCTTT.

This clonotype was seen a handful of times. The V call is TRBV15, the J call TRBJ2-5; D assignment may be TRBD1 or TRBD2 (5 bases each). V lost 3 bases, J lost 1 base, and 21 bases lay in between. CDR3 size: 18 residues. Germline CDR1 and CDR2: LNHNV and YYDKDF (reference sequence). The CDR3: CATSSPPPRGRLQETQYF. Written as DNA, the CDR3 is TGTGCCACCAGCAGCCCTCCTCCCCGGGGCAGACTCCAAGAGACCCAGTACTTC.

The genes are TRBV15 and TRBJ2-1, with a weak D call TRBD2 (6 bases). The germline V gene encodes CDR1 LNHNV and CDR2 YYDKDF (reference sequence). The CDR3 contains 16 residues. The V and J ends lost 3 bases and 5 bases respectively, with 17 bases between them. CDR3 DNA sequence: TGTGCCACCAGCAGGGGAGGTCCGCCTGCGGACAATGAGCAGTTCTTC. It translates to CATSRGGPPADNEQFF.

The rearrangement links TRBV9 to TRBJ2-5; no reliable D call. V gave up 4 bases and J gave up 1 base, with 8 bases separating them. Germline loops: CDR1 SGDLS, CDR2 YYNGEE. CDR3 length: 13 residues. CDR3 amino acids: CASSTSPQETQYF. CDR3 in DNA: TGTGCCAGCAGCACGAGCCCCCAAGAGACCCAGTACTTC.

This clonotype occurred a few times. The J gene is TRBJ2-2, the V gene TRBV18; no definite D call. The CDR3 spans 13 residues. V lost 3 bases and J lost 6, with 8 bases in between. Germline CDR1 and CDR2: KGHSH and LQKENI. For the CDR3, the DNA is TGTGCCAGCTCACCTAAGATATCCGGGGAGCTGTTTTTT. This sequence encodes CASSPKISGELFF.

This clonotype was counted at least ten times. The genes are TRBV25-1 and TRBJ1-3; D remains ambiguous. V lost 1 base and J 1 base, leaving 11 bases between the germline ends. The CDR3 is made up of 16 amino acids. Germline loops: CDR1 MGHDK, CDR2 SYGVNS. CDR3 bases: TGTGCCAGCAGTGAATTCGTCGGGCTGTCTGGAAACACCATATATTTT. As protein: CASSEFVGLSGNTIYF.

This clonotype was seen more than once but under ten times. The J gene is TRBJ1-2, the V gene TRBV12-3 or TRBV12-4, with D possibly matching TRBD1 (5 bases). The CDR3 sequence is 13 residues long. Trimming removed 3 bases from V and 5 bases from J, with 10 bases in between. The CDR3 bases are TGTGCCAGCAGTTTCTCAAAGGGGTATGGCTACACCTTC. Translated: CASSFSKGYGYTF.

This clonotype has more than one count but fewer than ten. V is TRBV14 and J is TRBJ2-2; no firm D call. The CDR3 length is 12 residues. The germline V gene has CDR1 SGHDN and CDR2 FVKESK. Trimming pared 1 base from V and 7 bases from J, leaving 4 bases between. The CDR3 spells CASSQVHGELFF. As DNA, the CDR3 is TGTGCCAGCAGCCAAGTTCACGGGGAGCTGTTTTTT.

This clonotype was counted many times. The CDR3 loop is CASSNTGNTGELFF. The CDR3 DNA is TGTGCCAGCAGTAATACAGGGAACACCGGGGAGCTGTTTTTT. The rearrangement uses TRBV12-3 or TRBV12-4 and TRBJ2-2; D is perhaps TRBD1 (5 bases). There are 14 residues in the CDR3. Trimming removed 5 bases at V and 1 base at J, with 8 bases between.

This clonotype showed up many times. The chain carries TRBV5-1 and TRBJ2-4; 10 nucleotides line up with TRBD2. With V trimmed by 4 bases and J by 8 bases, 3 bases remained unmatched. This CDR3 is 13 amino acids long. Germline CDR1 is SGHRS and CDR2 is YFSETQ. For the CDR3, the DNA is TGCGCCAGCAGCACTAGCGGGATAGACATTCAGTACTTC. Its translation: CASSTSGIDIQYF.

The chain links TRBV2 to TRBJ1-1, with D possibly matching TRBD1 (5 bases). Germline loops: CDR1 SNHLY, CDR2 FYNNEI. Deletions cut 3 bases from V and 7 bases from J, with 18 bases between. The CDR3 sequence is 15 residues long. The CDR3: CASSEGDLISFEAFF. Here the CDR3 DNA reads TGTGCCAGCAGTGAGGGGGACCTTATAAGCTTTGAAGCTTTCTTT.

The chain is built from TRBV20-1 and TRBJ2-1; weak D call: TRBD2 (5 bases). The CDR3 spans 15 residues. CDR1 is DFQATT and CDR2 is SNEGSKA in the germline V gene (reference sequence). Trimming removed 3 bases from V and 2 bases from J, with 14 bases in between. CDR3 in DNA: TGCAGTGCTAGCGGAGGTGACGGGGCCTACAATGAGCAGTTCTTC. Residues: CSASGGDGAYNEQFF.

This clonotype was seen a handful of times. The chain has TRBV6-1 and TRBJ2-4; tentative D call: TRBD2 (6 bases). Trimming stripped 8 bases from V and 7 bases from J, with 15 bases between. The CDR3 is 13 amino acids. Germline V gene lookup returns CDR1 MNHNS and CDR2 SASEGT. CDR3 DNA: TGTGCCAGCCCTCCAGGAGGGCCCAACATTCAGTACTTC. Protein product: CASPPGGPNIQYF.

This clonotype was counted ten times or more. V and J are TRBV2 and TRBJ1-6; 7 bases agree with TRBD1. The V segment lost 6 bases and the J segment 7 bases; nucleotides outside the gene matches: 12. This CDR3 spans 16 amino acids. Germline-derived CDR1 and CDR2 are SNHLY and FYNNEI. The CDR3 is CASRSPGTAINSPLHF. DNA for the CDR3: TGTGCCAGCAGGTCACCCGGGACAGCGATAAATTCACCCCTCCACTTT.

The genes are TRBV5-4 and TRBJ2-1, with D maybe TRBD1 (6 bases). Germline CDR1 SGHNT, CDR2 YYREEE (reference sequence). The CDR3 contains 16 residues. V lost 4 bases and J lost 2, with 16 bases in between. The CDR3 DNA sequence: TGTGCCAGCAGCCCCGCCCGGACAGTTACCTACAATGAGCAGTTCTTC. Translated: CASSPARTVTYNEQFF.

The V call is TRBV20-1, the J call TRBJ2-7; D is undetermined. CDR3 length: 13 residues. V was cut by 0 bases and J by 3 bases, with 9 bases left in between. Germline CDR1 reads DFQATT; CDR2 reads SNEGSKA (reference sequence). CDR3 region: CSARDPRIYEQYF. For the CDR3, the DNA is TGCAGTGCTAGAGATCCACGGATCTACGAGCAGTACTTC.

This clonotype occurred many times. This chain uses TRBV12-3 or TRBV12-4 with TRBJ2-3; 7 nucleotides agree with TRBD2. V lost 8 bases, J lost 8 bases, and 10 bases stayed unmatched. The CDR3 runs to 13 residues. CDR3 bases: TGTGCCAGCGTAGCGGGCCACCTGGGTACGCAGTATTTT. It encodes CASVAGHLGTQYF.

This clonotype was found a few times. This rearrangement joins TRBV20-1 to TRBJ2-1; 10 bases fit TRBD2. J was trimmed by 6 bases and V by 0 bases; bases with no gene match: 5. Germline values: CDR1 DFQATT, CDR2 SNEGSKA (reference sequence). The CDR3 totals 15 residues. The CDR3 coding sequence is TGCAGTGCTAGAGATTGGTCTAGCGGGAGCAATGAGCAGTTCTTC. It encodes CSARDWSSGSNEQFF.